A single sample is the source of the 24 T cell receptor beta chains below, sequenced in a study of blood T cells in healthy people across ages. A J-beta primer mix and a sample-barcoded 5' primer were used in a second PCR of roughly 6 to 12 cycles. TCRdb re-called the 5' RACE reads with MiXCR, one entry per CDR3 protein. In the table there are around 650,000 distinct CDR3 sequences, approximately 29% of which are singletons. Sequencing used blood. These TCRs come from a woman of 80 years or more in good health.

The chain carries TRBV7-2 and TRBJ2-2, with 7 bases matching TRBD1. The CDR3 runs to 16 residues. Trimming cost V 3 bases and J 0 bases; bases outside gene matches: 4. Germline CDR1 reads SGHTA; CDR2 reads FQGNSA. The CDR3 DNA follows: TGTGCCAGCAGCTTTTCCGGACAGGCGAACACCGGGGAGCTGTTTTTT. The encoded protein is CASSFSGQANTGELFF.

This clonotype was seen many times. The CDR3 region has the DNA TGCAGCGTTGGACAGGGACTAGGCGGCTACACCTTC. It encodes CSVGQGLGGYTF. This chain links TRBV29-1 with TRBJ1-2; 7 bases fit TRBD1. This CDR3 has 12 amino acids. After removal of 4 bases from V and 8 bases from J, the junction contained 7 bases not matched to a gene. CDR1 and CDR2 from the germline V gene are SQVTM and ANQGSEA.

This clonotype was seen repeatedly, ten times or more. This rearrangement joins TRBV20-1 to TRBJ2-3; 16 bases align to TRBD2. The CDR3 sequence is 16 residues long. Germline V gene data show CDR1 as DFQATT and CDR2 as SNEGSKA (reference sequence). Trimming took 6 bases from V and 0 from J; bases not matched to a gene: 3. The CDR3 here is CSAVGLAGGSTDTQYF. CDR3 nucleotide sequence: TGCAGTGCCGTGGGACTAGCGGGGGGGAGCACAGATACGCAGTATTTT.

The rearrangement joins TRBV29-1 to TRBJ2-3, with 9 bases identical to TRBD1. This CDR3 contains 17 residues. Trimming removed 4 bases from V and 2 bases from J; junction bases left unmatched: 13. CDR1 SQVTM and CDR2 ANQGSEA come from the germline V gene. CDR3 in DNA: TGCAGCGTTGCCCCTCCTCCAGACAGGGGGAACACAGATACGCAGTATTTT. Protein sequence: CSVAPPPDRGNTDTQYF.

This clonotype was seen at least ten times. The chain recombines TRBV18 with TRBJ2-7, with D tentatively TRBD1 (8 bases). This CDR3 has 18 amino acids. Germline values: CDR1 KGHSH, CDR2 LQKENI. Trimming cost V 2 bases and J 6 bases, with 26 bases left between them. For the CDR3, the DNA is TGTGCCAGCTCACCATGGGGACTAAGGACAGGGAAGGATGGCGAGCAGTACTTC. Translation: CASSPWGLRTGKDGEQYF.

J is TRBJ2-4 and V is TRBV5-1; tentative D call: TRBD2 (5 bases). The CDR3 extends over 15 amino acids. CDR1 and CDR2 (germline): SGHRS, YFSETQ. V was shortened by 3 bases and J by 13 bases, with 23 bases between the two germline ends. In DNA form, the CDR3 reads TGCGCCAGCAGCTCACGGGCCCAAGGGAGTGAGGAGCAGTACTTC. Protein product: CASSSRAQGSEEQYF.

As for this clonotype: A read error is possible here, since a much larger clone lies one base away. The V and J genes are TRBV10-3 and TRBJ1-2; TRBD1 matches at 7 bases. This CDR3 region has 15 residues. Germline CDR1 is ENHRY and CDR2 is SYGVKD. V lost 3 bases, J lost 4 bases, and 8 bases stayed unmatched. CDR3 DNA sequence: TGTGCCATCAGTGATCAGGGCCCAGGGGGCTATGGCTACACCTTC. It is translated as CAISDQGPGGYGYTF.

Ten or more counts support this clonotype. CDR3 region: CSVVEGGGETQYF. The CDR3, as DNA: TGCAGCGTTGTGGAGGGGGGTGGAGAGACCCAGTACTTC. The J gene is TRBJ2-5, the V gene TRBV29-1; D tentatively reads TRBD1 or TRBD2 (6 bases each). This CDR3 has 13 residues. Germline V gene lookup returns CDR1 SQVTM and CDR2 ANQGSEA. V lost 4 bases and J lost 4, with 13 bases in between.

V usage is TRBV20-1 and J usage is TRBJ2-3; 8 bases map to TRBD2. Germline V gives CDR1 DFQATT, CDR2 SNEGSKA (reference sequence). V was clipped by 5 bases and J by 6 bases; unmatched bases: 13. The CDR3 contains 15 residues. In nucleotides, the CDR3 is TGCAGTGCTTTTGCTAGCGGGTTGGGACCGGATACGCAGTATTTT. This encodes CSAFASGLGPDTQYF.

This clonotype came up many times. The chain employs TRBV4-2 and TRBJ1-5; D unresolved. The CDR3 extends over 18 amino acids. Germline V CDR1 and CDR2: LGHNA, YNFKEQ. Trimming left V 0 bases short and J 0 bases short, with 15 bases between. CDR3 residues: CASSQDLLGENSNQPQHF. Here the CDR3 DNA reads TGTGCCAGCAGCCAAGATCTGCTAGGAGAGAATAGCAATCAGCCCCAGCATTTT.

This clonotype occurred many times. CDR3 in amino acids: CASSSGTSGDNEQFF. The CDR3 DNA is TGTGCCAGCAGCTCCGGGACTAGCGGGGACAATGAGCAGTTCTTC. The genes are TRBV5-4 and TRBJ2-1, with 13 bases fitting TRBD2. The V gene's germline CDR1 is SGHNT and CDR2 YYREEE (reference sequence). CDR3 size: 15 residues. V shed 3 bases and J 5 bases; nucleotides not matched to a gene: 2.

The CDR3 nucleotides are TGTGCCAGCAGATCCGTCCAAGAGACCCAGTACTTC. This sequence encodes CASRSVQETQYF. The V and J genes are TRBV27 and TRBJ2-5; D gene ambiguous. The CDR3 has 12 amino acids. The germline V and J ends were trimmed by 6 bases and 1 base, with 6 bases remaining between them. The germline V gene has CDR1 MNHEY and CDR2 SMNVEV (reference sequence).

The chain uses TRBV27 and TRBJ2-2; a weak D match, TRBD1 (6 bases). The CDR3 length is 15 residues. Trimming removed 2 bases from V and 1 base from J, with 8 bases in between. Germline V gives CDR1 MNHEY, CDR2 SMNVEV (reference sequence). The CDR3 DNA reads TGTGCCAGCAGTTTACTACAGGGGAACACCGGGGAGCTGTTTTTT. Translating gives CASSLLQGNTGELFF.

There are many counts of this clonotype. J is TRBJ2-7 and V is TRBV20-1; D gene ambiguous. CDR3 length: 13 residues. From germline, CDR1 is DFQATT and CDR2 SNEGSKA (reference sequence). The V end was cut by 1 base, the J end by 0 bases, with 7 bases between. CDR3: CSARGGVSYEQYF. The DNA of the CDR3 is TGCAGTGCTAGAGGAGGTGTCTCCTACGAGCAGTACTTC.

This clonotype has ten or more counts. The V gene is TRBV6-5, the J gene TRBJ2-1; D is unresolved. V dropped 2 bases and J dropped 7 bases, with 12 bases sitting between them. The CDR3 loop spans 14 amino acids. The V gene's germline CDR1 is MNHEY and CDR2 SVGAGI. The CDR3 spells CASSYLARSNEQFF. CDR3 nucleotides: TGTGCCAGCAGTTACCTCGCCCGGTCAAATGAGCAGTTCTTC.

In its sample, this clonotype was seen once. The chain uses TRBV7-2 and TRBJ2-7, with 9 positions matching TRBD1. J lost 3 bases, V lost 5 bases, and 8 bases had no gene match. The germline CDR1 and CDR2 sequences are SGHTA and FQGNSA. The CDR3 is 15 amino acids. CDR3 residues: CASSHPGQGFYEQYF. As DNA, the CDR3 is TGTGCCAGCAGCCACCCGGGACAGGGTTTCTACGAGCAGTACTTC.

Concerning this clonotype itself: A much larger clone lies one base from this, so it may be a read error. The V and J genes are TRBV5-6 and TRBJ1-2, with D maybe TRBD1 (5 bases). The CDR3 consists of 14 residues. The germline gives CDR1 SGHDT, CDR2 YYEEEE. V was shortened by 4 bases and J by 8 bases, with 18 bases between the two germline ends. CDR3 in amino acids: CASSPGAGDTGYTF. DNA of the CDR3: TGTGCCAGCAGCCCCGGGGCTGGCGATACGGGCTACACCTTC. Drawing the rest from reference TRBV5-6 and TRBJ1-2, the complete variable domain is DAGVTQSPTHLIKTRGQQVTLRCSPKSGHDTVSWYQQALGQGPQFIFQYYEEEERQRGNFPDRFSGHQFPNYSSELNVNALLLGDSALYLCASSPGAGDTGYTFGSGTRLTVV.

This clonotype was detected only a few times. CDR3 in amino acids: CSARQGRAEAFF. CDR3 coding DNA: TGCAGTGCTAGACAGGGCCGGGCTGAAGCTTTCTTT. This rearrangement joins TRBV20-1 to TRBJ1-1; D possibly corresponds to TRBD1 (5 bases). Per the germline V gene, CDR1 is DFQATT and CDR2 is SNEGSKA (reference sequence). The CDR3 sequence is 12 residues long. V was cut by 2 bases and J by 6 bases, with 10 bases left in between.

Many counts were recorded for this clonotype. The J gene is TRBJ1-2, the V gene TRBV12-3 or TRBV12-4; 12 positions agree with TRBD1. J was trimmed by 5 bases and V by 4 bases; bases with no gene match: 5. The CDR3 runs to 15 residues. Here the CDR3 DNA reads TGTGCCAGCAGTTCGGGGACAGGGGGCCGGTATGGCTACACCTTC. It is translated as CASSSGTGGRYGYTF.

This clonotype appeared many times. The V and J genes are TRBV20-1 and TRBJ2-7, with 8 positions matching TRBD2. Germline assignment: CDR1 DFQATT and CDR2 SNEGSKA (reference sequence). V shed 4 bases and J 3 bases; nucleotides not matched to a gene: 2. The CDR3 sequence is 12 residues long. Here the CDR3 reads CSAIAGGYEQYF. The CDR3 DNA follows: TGCAGTGCTATTGCGGGGGGCTACGAGCAGTACTTC.

This clonotype was observed at least ten times. The chain links TRBV5-1 to TRBJ2-5; the D gene is possibly TRBD2 (6 bases). V lost 4 bases and J lost 12, with 19 bases in between. The CDR3 has 13 amino acids. Germline CDR1 and CDR2: SGHRS and YFSETQ. Here the CDR3 DNA reads TGCGCCAGCAGCACTACCTGGAGGGCGCCCAAGTACTTC. Its translation is CASSTTWRAPKYF. The variable domain in full, completed from reference TRBV5-1 and TRBJ2-5, reads KAGVTQTPRYLIKTRGQQVTLSCSPISGHRSVSWYQQTPGQGLQFLFEYFSETQRNKGNFPGRFSGRQFSNSRSEMNVSTLELGDSALYLCASSTTWRAPKYFGPGTRLLVL.

This clonotype was seen a few times. A much larger clone lies one base from this, so it may be a read error. V usage is TRBV5-1 and J usage is TRBJ1-4; 7 bases line up with TRBD1. CDR3 length: 14 residues. CDR1 SGHRS and CDR2 YFSETQ come from the germline V gene. The CDR3 here is CASSPGTANEKRFF. The DNA of the CDR3 is TGCGCCAGCAGCCCTGGGACAGCGAATGAAAAACGGTTTTTT. The whole variable domain, remainder taken from reference TRBV5-1 and TRBJ1-4, is KAGVTQTPRYLIKTRGQQVTLSCSPISGHRSVSWYQQTPGQGLQFLFEYFSETQRNKGNFPGRFSGRQFSNSRSEMNVSTLELGDSALYLCASSPGTANEKRFFGSGTQLSVL.

This clonotype was detected ten times or more. V and J are TRBV5-1 and TRBJ2-1; 10 bases agree with TRBD2. V gave up 0 bases and J gave up 6 bases; unmatched junction bases: 3. CDR3 length: 15 amino acids. The germline V gene has CDR1 SGHRS and CDR2 YFSETQ. The CDR3 loop reads CASSLERGGPNEQFF. CDR3 coding DNA: TGCGCCAGCAGCTTGGAGCGGGGGGGCCCCAATGAGCAGTTCTTC.

Many counts were recorded for this clonotype. The V call is TRBV20-1, the J call TRBJ2-5; TRBD2 aligns across 10 bases. The length of the CDR3 is 15 residues. J was trimmed by 5 bases and V by 5 bases; bases with no gene match: 11. Germline V gene lookup returns CDR1 DFQATT and CDR2 SNEGSKA (reference sequence). The CDR3 reads CSAPPTSGSPETQYF. CDR3 sequence (DNA): TGCAGTGCTCCCCCGACTAGCGGGTCCCCGGAGACCCAGTACTTC.